A single sample gave rise to the 27 T cell receptor beta chains below, sequenced in a study of blood T cell repertoires in COVID-19. Method: immunoSEQ multiplex PCR; TCRdb's copy keeps in-frame clones and lacks some. The table shows roughly 430,000 clones, with over 75% occurring only once. The sample comprised PBMCs or T cells enriched from blood (not recorded which). The receptors stem from a woman younger than 30 who had been exposed to COVID-19.

This sequence joins TRBV3-1 (or the pseudogene TRBV3-2) and TRBJ1-4, with TRBD1 identical over 7 bases. The V gene's germline CDR1 is LGHDT and CDR2 YNNKEL (reference sequence). This CDR3 spans 14 amino acids. The V segment lost 3 bases and the J segment 6 bases; nucleotides outside the gene matches: 4. This CDR3 reads CASSQKGGHEKLFF. Written as DNA, the CDR3 is TGTGCCAGCAGCCAGAAAGGGGGCCATGAAAAACTGTTTTTT.

The genes are TRBV5-1 and TRBJ2-7, with D unresolved. There are 14 residues in the CDR3. The germline CDR1 and CDR2 sequences are SGHRS and YFSETQ. The V gene lost 0 bases and the J gene lost 0 bases, with 7 bases spanning the gap. The chain's CDR3 is CASSLEVSSYEQYF. The CDR3 bases are TGCGCCAGCAGCTTGGAAGTCAGCTCCTACGAGCAGTACTTC.

V gene TRBV23-1 combines with J gene TRBJ1-1; D possibly corresponds to TRBD1 (5 bases). TRBV23-1 carries the ORF label, with uncertain function. Deletions cut 0 bases from V and 1 base from J, with 12 bases between. The CDR3 loop spans 16 amino acids. CDR3 DNA: TGCGCCAGCAGTCAATCGTGCGGGGCAGGGAACACTGAAGCTTTCTTT. As protein: CASSQSCGAGNTEAFF.

This clone has only one observation. V usage is TRBV19 and J usage is TRBJ2-7; a possible D gene is TRBD1 (6 bases). The CDR3 sequence is 15 residues long. V was cut by 1 base and J by 3 bases, with 13 bases left in between. Germline loops: CDR1 LNHDA, CDR2 SQIVND (reference sequence). The CDR3 region has the DNA TGTGCCAGTAGTATAGGCCCAGGGGCGATCTACGAGCAGTACTTC. Amino acid sequence: CASSIGPGAIYEQYF.

Note on this clone: The same CDR3 can be traced to other DNA sequences in this sample. CDR3 nucleotide sequence: TGTGCCAGCAGCGCCAGGGGATCCACTGAAGCTTTCTTT. Translated, it gives CASSARGSTEAFF. The rearrangement joins TRBV11-3 to TRBJ1-1; maybe TRBD1 (6 bases). The CDR3 consists of 13 residues. V lost 5 bases and J lost 4, with 11 bases in between. Germline-derived CDR1 and CDR2 are SGHNT and YENEEA.

The chain couples TRBV4-3 to TRBJ1-6; TRBD1 is a possible D gene (6 bases). Germline V CDR1 and CDR2: LGHNA, YSLEER. Trimming removed 1 base at V and 9 bases at J, with 10 bases between. This CDR3 has 14 residues. Here the CDR3 reads CASSQVQGGSPLHF. CDR3 in DNA: TGCGCCAGCAGCCAAGTTCAAGGGGGTTCACCCCTCCACTTT.

The rearrangement uses TRBV4-1 and TRBJ2-5; 11 bases match TRBD2. The CDR3 covers 15 residues. Trimming took 6 bases from V and 4 from J; bases not matched to a gene: 7. CDR1 and CDR2 from the germline V gene are MGHRA and YSYEKL. The CDR3 sequence is CASSQTSGSLETQYF. In DNA form, the CDR3 reads TGCGCCAGCAGTCAAACTAGCGGGAGCTTAGAGACCCAGTACTTC.

V is TRBV27 and J is TRBJ1-5; 7 nucleotides align to TRBD1. This CDR3 has 15 amino acids. V was clipped by 7 bases and J by 0 bases; unmatched bases: 6. CDR1 is MNHEY, CDR2 SMNVEV, per germline (reference sequence). The CDR3 region is CASIVRDSSNQPQHF. CDR3 DNA: TGTGCCAGCATAGTTAGGGACAGTAGCAATCAGCCCCAGCATTTT.

The chain combines TRBV5-4 with TRBJ1-5; TRBD1 is a possible D gene (5 bases). Germline V gene data show CDR1 as SGHNT and CDR2 as YYREEE (reference sequence). The CDR3 runs 13 residues. The V gene lost 5 bases and the J gene lost 7 bases, with 13 bases spanning the gap. CDR3: CASRFRGKQPQHF. In nucleotides, the CDR3 is TGTGCCAGCAGGTTTAGGGGAAAGCAGCCCCAGCATTTT.

The rearrangement joins TRBV28 to TRBJ1-6; 8 bases agree with TRBD1. Germline CDR1 MDHEN, CDR2 SYDVKM. The junction had 2 bases not matched to a gene; V was cut back by 3 bases and J by 10 bases. This CDR3 contains 13 residues. CDR3 DNA: TGTGCCAGCAGTTTGACAGGGGACTCACCCCTCCACTTT. It translates to CASSLTGDSPLHF. The complete variable domain, with remaining parts taken from reference TRBV28 and TRBJ1-6, reads DVKVTQSSRYLVKRTGEKVFLECVQDMDHENMFWYRQDPGLGLRLIYFSYDVKMKEKGDIPEGYSVSREKKERFSLILESASTNQTSMYLCASSLTGDSPLHFGNGTRLTVT.

The chain recombines TRBV5-6 with TRBJ2-1; TRBD1 might be the D (6 bases). This CDR3 spans 15 amino acids. Trimming took off 3 bases at V and 0 bases at J, with 10 bases between the two ends. Germline CDR1 and CDR2: SGHDT and YYEEEE. The chain's CDR3 is CASSWGLSSYNEQFF. In DNA, the CDR3 is TGTGCCAGCAGCTGGGGGCTTAGCTCCTACAATGAGCAGTTCTTC. The whole variable domain, filled in from reference TRBV5-6 and TRBJ2-1, reads DAGVTQSPTHLIKTRGQQVTLRCSPKSGHDTVSWYQQALGQGPQFIFQYYEEEERQRGNFPDRFSGHQFPNYSSELNVNALLLGDSALYLCASSWGLSSYNEQFFGPGTRLTVL.

The chain links TRBV25-1 to TRBJ2-5; 12 bases map to TRBD2. With V trimmed by 6 bases and J by 4 bases, 6 bases remained unmatched. The germline V gene encodes CDR1 MGHDK and CDR2 SYGVNS. This CDR3 has 15 amino acids. CDR3 nucleotide sequence: TGTGCCAGCAGGCCGGGACTAGCGGGCTCAGAGACCCAGTACTTC. Protein product: CASRPGLAGSETQYF.

This clone appeared a single time. The chain is built from TRBV10-2 and TRBJ2-7; a weak D match, TRBD2 (6 bases). The CDR3 is made up of 12 amino acids. V was pared by 6 bases and J by 2 bases, with 8 bases between. Germline V CDR1 and CDR2: WSHSY, SAAADI. This chain's CDR3 is CASRGGTYEQYF. The CDR3 coding sequence is TGCGCCAGCAGGGGGGGTACCTACGAGCAGTACTTC.

Here the CDR3 reads CASTDGSPREQYF. The CDR3 region has the DNA TGTGCCAGTACTGACGGTTCGCCGAGGGAGCAGTACTTC. The rearrangement joins TRBV19 to TRBJ2-7; D ambiguous. Trimming shortened V by 7 bases and J by 7 bases, and 17 bases separated the two germline ends. The CDR3 spans 13 residues. Germline CDR1 is LNHDA and CDR2 is SQIVND (reference sequence).

V usage is TRBV11-3 and J usage is TRBJ2-2; TRBD1 agrees at 9 bases. The V and J ends lost 5 bases and 2 bases, in that order; junction bases with no gene match: 6. The V gene's germline CDR1 is SGHNT and CDR2 YENEEA. This CDR3 spans 16 amino acids. In DNA form, the CDR3 reads TGTGCCAGCAGCCACGGGACAGGGAAAAACACCGGGGAGCTGTTTTTT. Protein product: CASSHGTGKNTGELFF.

The chain is built from TRBV5-1 and TRBJ2-2; D gene ambiguous. This CDR3 has 14 amino acids. V dropped 1 base and J dropped 6 bases, with 10 bases sitting between them. Germline assignment: CDR1 SGHRS and CDR2 YFSETQ. The CDR3 DNA reads TGCGCCAGCAGCTTGCAGTCATGGTCCGGGGAGCTGTTTTTT. This encodes CASSLQSWSGELFF.

A few counts support this clone. The rearrangement joins TRBV7-2 to TRBJ1-4; D unresolved. The CDR3 runs to 17 residues. From germline, CDR1 is SGHTA and CDR2 FQGNSA. V lost 6 bases and J lost 0, with 17 bases in between. The CDR3 loop is CASSSRAFGATNEKLFF. CDR3 nucleotide sequence: TGTGCCAGCAGTTCTAGGGCTTTCGGGGCAACTAATGAAAAACTGTTTTTT. Supplemented by reference TRBV7-2 and TRBJ1-4, the full variable domain reads GAGVSQSPSNKVTEKGKDVELRCDPISGHTALYWYRQSLGQGLEFLIYFQGNSAPDKSGLPSDRFSAERTGGSVSTLTIQRTQQEDSAVYLCASSSRAFGATNEKLFFGSGTQLSVL.

The J gene is TRBJ1-3, the V gene TRBV25-1; D unresolved. The CDR3 sequence is 15 residues long. The germline V gene encodes CDR1 MGHDK and CDR2 SYGVNS. Trimming removed 3 bases at V and 0 bases at J, with 9 bases between. The CDR3 coding sequence is TGTGCCAGCAGTGATGGGCCAGGCTCTGGAAACACCATATATTTT. It encodes CASSDGPGSGNTIYF.

The CDR3 here is CASSPDRVSEQYF. The CDR3 DNA is TGTGCCAGCAGCCCGGACAGGGTAAGCGAGCAGTACTTC. V is TRBV14 and J is TRBJ2-7; 8 nucleotides align to TRBD1. Germline CDR1 SGHDN, CDR2 FVKESK. Trimming took 4 bases from V and 6 from J; bases not matched to a gene: 5. CDR3 length: 13 residues.

This chain uses TRBV5-5 with TRBJ1-5, with 7 bases identical to TRBD1. Losses at the gene ends were 4 bases for V and 0 bases for J; bases not matched to a gene: 7. The CDR3 is 16 amino acids. Germline V lookup: CDR1 SGHKS, CDR2 YYEKEE (reference sequence). CDR3 bases: TGTGCCAGCAGCATACTAGGACAGGTTAGCAATCAGCCCCAGCATTTT. Its translation: CASSILGQVSNQPQHF. The full variable domain, in which reference TRBV5-5 and TRBJ1-5 provide the parts outside the CDR3, is DAGVTQSPTHLIKTRGQQVTLRCSPISGHKSVSWYQQVLGQGPQFIFQYYEKEERGRGNFPDRFSARQFPNYSSELNVNALLLGDSALYLCASSILGQVSNQPQHFGDGTRLSIL.

The genes are TRBV3-1 (or the pseudogene TRBV3-2) and TRBJ2-3; 8 bases map to TRBD2. CDR1 and CDR2 (germline): LGHDT, YNNKEL (reference sequence). The CDR3 totals 17 residues. The V and J ends lost 4 bases and 2 bases, in that order; junction bases with no gene match: 11. Here the CDR3 DNA reads TGTGCCAGCAGCCGACATTTAGGTAGCGGGACCACAGATACGCAGTATTTT. Translating it yields CASSRHLGSGTTDTQYF.

The chain combines TRBV5-1 with TRBJ2-1, with 15 bases matching TRBD2. Per the germline V gene, CDR1 is SGHRS and CDR2 is YFSETQ. The CDR3 sequence is 17 residues long. V lost 4 bases and J lost 6; bases outside the gene matches: 8. The CDR3: CASSRAPGLAGGNEQFF. DNA for the CDR3: TGCGCCAGCAGCAGGGCCCCGGGACTAGCGGGAGGCAATGAGCAGTTCTTC.

V usage is TRBV27 and J usage is TRBJ1-6, with TRBD1 matching over 7 bases. The CDR3 consists of 16 residues. Losses at the gene ends were 0 bases for V and 10 bases for J; bases not matched to a gene: 9. CDR1 is MNHEY, CDR2 SMNVEV, per germline (reference sequence). CDR3 coding DNA: TGTGCCAGCAGTTTATCCCTGACAGGGTTGGGGTCACCCCTCCACTTT. Protein product: CASSLSLTGLGSPLHF.

This clone showed up just a few times. The chain carries TRBV11-2 and TRBJ2-3; TRBD2 matches at 12 bases. Losses at the gene ends were 1 base for V and 0 bases for J; bases not matched to a gene: 8. The CDR3 covers 19 residues. Per germline, CDR1 SGHAT and CDR2 FQNNGV. Here the CDR3 DNA reads TGTGCCAGCAGCTTAGGGGGACTAGCGGGTAGTGGAAGCACAGATACGCAGTATTTT. Translated, it gives CASSLGGLAGSGSTDTQYF.

This clone appeared a few times. The gene calls are TRBV7-8 and TRBJ1-5, with 9 bases matching TRBD1. Per the germline V gene, CDR1 is SGHVS and CDR2 is FQNEAQ. V was pared by 5 bases and J by 8 bases, with 4 bases of the junction left unmatched. The CDR3 consists of 13 residues. In nucleotides, the CDR3 is TGTGCCAGCAGCGCAAGGACAGGGGAGCCCCAGCATTTT. This encodes CASSARTGEPQHF.

V and J are TRBV9 and TRBJ2-1; 7 bases agree with TRBD2. The CDR3 has 17 residues. Trimming cost V 4 bases and J 3 bases; bases outside gene matches: 13. CDR1 is SGDLS, CDR2 YYNGEE, per germline. The CDR3 nucleotides read TGTGCCAGCAGCCCCCAGGTTGGCGGGAGCTTCTACAATGAGCAGTTCTTC. It codes for CASSPQVGGSFYNEQFF.

The chain recombines TRBV5-6 with TRBJ2-7, with TRBD2 matching over 10 bases. Trimming cost V 3 bases and J 5 bases; bases outside gene matches: 17. This CDR3 comprises 18 residues. The germline V gene has CDR1 SGHDT and CDR2 YYEEEE. CDR3 nucleotides: TGTGCCAGCAGCTCGACAGGGCGTCTAGCGGGGGTTCTGGACGAGCAGTACTTC. It yields the protein CASSSTGRLAGVLDEQYF.